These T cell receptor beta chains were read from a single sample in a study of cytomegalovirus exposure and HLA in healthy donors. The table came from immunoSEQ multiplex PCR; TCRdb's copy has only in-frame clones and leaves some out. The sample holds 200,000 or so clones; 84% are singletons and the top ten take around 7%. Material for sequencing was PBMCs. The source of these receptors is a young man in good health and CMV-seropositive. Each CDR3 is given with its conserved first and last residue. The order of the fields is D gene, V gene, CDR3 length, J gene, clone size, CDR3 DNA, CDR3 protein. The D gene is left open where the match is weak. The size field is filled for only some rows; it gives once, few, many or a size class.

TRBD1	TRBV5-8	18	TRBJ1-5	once	TGTGCCAGCAGCTTGAGGTACGACAGGGGTGCTAGCAATCAGCCCCAGCATTTT	CASSLRYDRGASNQPQHF
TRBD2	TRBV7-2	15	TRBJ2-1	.	TGTGCCAGCAGCTCCAGCGGGAGGGCCCCCAATGAGCAGTTCTTC	CASSSSGRAPNEQFF
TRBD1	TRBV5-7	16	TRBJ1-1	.	TGTGCCAGCAGCTTGGCCGGACAGGGGGCAAACACTGAAGCTTTCTTT	CASSLAGQGANTEAFF
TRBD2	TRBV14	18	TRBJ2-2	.	TGTGCCAGCAGCCAAGTAGGGACTAGCGGGAGCCGGACCGGGGAGCTGTTTTTT	CASSQVGTSGSRTGELFF
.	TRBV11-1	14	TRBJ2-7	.	TGTGCCAGCAGCTTAGCAGGGGCGACCTACGAGCAGTACTTC	CASSLAGATYEQYF
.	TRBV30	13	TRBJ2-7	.	TGTGCCTGGAAAGACAGGTCAACCTACGAGCAGTACTTC	CAWKDRSTYEQYF
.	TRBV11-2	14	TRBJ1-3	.	TGTGCCAGCGAGACAGTTAGCTCTGGAAACACCATATATTTT	CASETVSSGNTIYF
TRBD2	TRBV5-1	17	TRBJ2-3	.	TGCGCCAGCAGCTTGGCCGGGGGGACTAGCGGGAGGGATACGCAGTATTTT	CASSLAGGTSGRDTQYF
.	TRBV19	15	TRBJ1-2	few	TGTGCCAGTAGTATAGACCGCACCCGGGTGGATGGCTACACCTTC	CASSIDRTRVDGYTF
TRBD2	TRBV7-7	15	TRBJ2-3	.	TGTGCCAGCAGCCTAGCGGGAGGACCGCAAGATACGCAGTATTTT	CASSLAGGPQDTQYF
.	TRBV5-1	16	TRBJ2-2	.	TGCGCCAGCAGCTTGGGGGGGGAACGGCGCACCGGGGAGCTGTTTTTT	CASSLGGERRTGELFF
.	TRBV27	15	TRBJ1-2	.	TGTGCCAGCAGTCCCAGTGGGGGGAGGAACTATGGCTACACCTTC	CASSPSGGRNYGYTF
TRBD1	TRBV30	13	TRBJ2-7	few	TGTGCCTCCAAAGGGACAGGGGACTACGAGCAGTACTTC	CASKGTGDYEQYF
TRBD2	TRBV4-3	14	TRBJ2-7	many	TGCGCCAGCAGCCAATCCGGGACTAGCGTTGAGCAGTACTTC	CASSQSGTSVEQYF
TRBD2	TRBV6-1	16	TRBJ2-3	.	TGTGCCAGCAGTGAAATACTAGCGTCGGGGACAGATACGCAGTATTTT	CASSEILASGTDTQYF
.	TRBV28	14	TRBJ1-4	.	TGTGCCAGCCGCGACCGGGCAACTAATGAAAAACTGTTTTTT	CASRDRATNEKLFF
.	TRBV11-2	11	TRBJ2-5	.	TGTGCCAGCAGGCAGCAAGAGACCCAGTACTTC	CASRQQETQYF
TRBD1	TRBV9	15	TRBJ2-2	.	TGTGCCAGCAGCGTACCGGGACAGGGTATTGGGGAGCTGTTTTTT	CASSVPGQGIGELFF
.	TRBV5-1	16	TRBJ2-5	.	TGCGCCAGCAGCTTGGGCAGCGGGTCAAGGGGAGAGACCCAGTACTTC	CASSLGSGSRGETQYF
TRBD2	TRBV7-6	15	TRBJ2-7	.	TGTGCCAGCAGCCGCTCTAGCGGGAGATTAAACGAGCAGTACTTC	CASSRSSGRLNEQYF
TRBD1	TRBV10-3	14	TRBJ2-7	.	TGTGCCATCAGTGATGAGGGGGCGGCCTACGAGCAGTACTTC	CAISDEGAAYEQYF
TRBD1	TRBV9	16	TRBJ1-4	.	TGTGCCAGCAGCGTAGGGGACAGGGCCACTAATGAAAAACTGTTTTTT	CASSVGDRATNEKLFF
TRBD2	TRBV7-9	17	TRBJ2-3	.	TGTGCCAGCAGCTTACGAACTAGCGGGGTTAGCACAGATACGCAGTATTTT	CASSLRTSGVSTDTQYF
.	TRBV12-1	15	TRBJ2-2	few	TGTGCCAGCAGCCCCCGGAGGGCCCGGAGGCGGGAGCTGTTTTTT	CASSPRRARRRELFF
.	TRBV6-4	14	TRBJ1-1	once	TGTGCCAGCAGACGGGACAATCCCTCCTCTGAAGCTTTCTTT	CASRRDNPSSEAFF
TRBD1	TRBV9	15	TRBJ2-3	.	TGTGCCAGCAGCGTTTCAGGGGGTAGCACAGATACGCAGTATTTT	CASSVSGGSTDTQYF
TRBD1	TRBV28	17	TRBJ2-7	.	TGTGCCAGCAGTTCGTACGGGACAGGGGTTCTCCACTACGAGCAGTACTTC	CASSSYGTGVLHYEQYF
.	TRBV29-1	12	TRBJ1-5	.	TGCAGCGTTGTCGAACAGGGTCAGCCCCAGCATTTT	CSVVEQGQPQHF
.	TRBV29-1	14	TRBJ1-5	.	TGCAGCGTTGTGGAGACAGTCCCCAATCAGCCCCAGCATTTT	CSVVETVPNQPQHF
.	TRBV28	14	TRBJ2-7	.	TGTGCCAGCACCAGGGCTAGTGTACCCTACGAGCAGTACTTC	CASTRASVPYEQYF
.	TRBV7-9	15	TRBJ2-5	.	TGTGCCAGCAGCCGAGTAACCCAGGGGTGGGAGACCCAGTACTTC	CASSRVTQGWETQYF
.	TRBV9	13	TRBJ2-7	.	TGTGCCAGCAGCGTAGACATCTCCTACGAGCAGTACTTC	CASSVDISYEQYF
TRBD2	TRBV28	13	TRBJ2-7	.	TGTGCCAGCGAGACTAGCGGCTCCTACGAGCAGTACTTC	CASETSGSYEQYF
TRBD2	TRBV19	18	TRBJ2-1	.	TGTGCCAGTAGGACTAGCGGAGGGGGGACGTTCTCCTACAATGAGCAGTTCTTC	CASRTSGGGTFSYNEQFF
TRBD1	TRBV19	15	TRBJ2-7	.	TGTGCCAGTAGTATGATCAGACAGGGTTACTACGAGCAGTACTTC	CASSMIRQGYYEQYF
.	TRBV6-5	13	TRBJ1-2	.	TGTGCCAGCAGTGGCCAGGGTTCTGGTGGCTACACCTTC	CASSGQGSGGYTF
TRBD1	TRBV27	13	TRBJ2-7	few	TGTGCCAGCAGTTTAAGAGGGGGCGACGAGCAGTACTTC	CASSLRGGDEQYF
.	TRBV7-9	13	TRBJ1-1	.	TGTGCCAGCAGCTTAAAGGGGGAAACTGAAGCTTTCTTT	CASSLKGETEAFF
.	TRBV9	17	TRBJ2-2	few	TGTGCCAGCAGCTCACATAAAATTAGCGGAGGTGGCGGGGAGCTGTTTTTT	CASSSHKISGGGGELFF
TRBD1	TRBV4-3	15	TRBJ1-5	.	TGCGCCAGCAGCCAAGATCTAGGGGGCGGGCAGCCCCAGCATTTT	CASSQDLGGGQPQHF
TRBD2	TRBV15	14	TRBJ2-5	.	TGTGCCATCAAACAGGGACTAGCGGATGCGACCCAGTACTTC	CAIKQGLADATQYF
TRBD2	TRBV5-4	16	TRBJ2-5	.	TGTGCCAGCAGCCGACCATTTGCGGGAGAAGGAGAGACCCAGTACTTC	CASSRPFAGEGETQYF
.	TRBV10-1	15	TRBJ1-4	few	TGCGCCAGCAGTGAAATGCAACAGGTAAATGAAAAACTGTTTTTT	CASSEMQQVNEKLFF
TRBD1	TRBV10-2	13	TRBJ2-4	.	TGCGCCAGCAGAGCCGGGACAGAATACATTCAGTACTTC	CASRAGTEYIQYF
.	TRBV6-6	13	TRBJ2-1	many	TGTGCCAGCAGTTCACGTGGGAGCAATGAGCAGTTCTTC	CASSSRGSNEQFF
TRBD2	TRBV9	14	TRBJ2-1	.	TGTGCCAGCAGCCCCGGACTAGGCAACACTGAGCAGTTCTTC	CASSPGLGNTEQFF
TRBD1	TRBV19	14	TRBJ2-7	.	TGTGCCAGTAGTATGGCGACAGGGTGGAGTGAGCAGTACTTC	CASSMATGWSEQYF
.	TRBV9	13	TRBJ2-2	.	TGTGCCAGCAGCGTTTCCGAGTCCGGGGAGCTGTTTTTT	CASSVSESGELFF
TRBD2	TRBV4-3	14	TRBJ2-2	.	TGCGCCAGCAGCCGCGGGAGTGCAACCGGGGAGCTGTTTTTT	CASSRGSATGELFF
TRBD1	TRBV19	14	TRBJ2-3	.	TGTGCCAGCCAGGGACAGGGGGGATCAGATACGCAGTATTTT	CASQGQGGSDTQYF
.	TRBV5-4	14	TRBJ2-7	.	TGTGCCAGCAGCCAATCCGGACAGAGCTACGAGCAGTACTTC	CASSQSGQSYEQYF
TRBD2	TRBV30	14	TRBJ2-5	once	TGTGCCTGGAATAGCGGGAGGTACCAAGAGACCCAGTACTTC	CAWNSGRYQETQYF
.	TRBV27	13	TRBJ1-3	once	TGTGCCAGCAGTGCGGACTTTGGAAACACCATATATTTT	CASSADFGNTIYF
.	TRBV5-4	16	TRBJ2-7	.	TGTGCCAGCAGCGGAGGGACGAGAAAGGGCTCCTACGAGCAGTACTTC	CASSGGTRKGSYEQYF